The clone carrying this T cell receptor beta chain was found many times. A second roughly 6 to 12 cycle PCR used barcoded and J-beta primers. One entry per CDR3 protein, called by TCRdb with MiXCR from the 5' RACE reads. The sample has hundreds of thousands of distinct CDR3 sequences, around three fifths seen once. V lost 3 bases, J lost 2 bases, and 3 bases stayed unmatched. Germline loops: CDR1 LGHNA, CDR2 YSLEER. The CDR3 loop spans 15 amino acids. The data originate from a study of blood T cells in healthy people across ages. Sequences were obtained from blood. The TCR was taken from a man between 35 and 55 years old in good health. J is TRBJ2-1 and V is TRBV4-3; TRBD2 matches at 8 bases. CDR3: CASSQGAGAYNEQFF. CDR3 nucleotides: TGCGCCAGCAGCCAGGGAGCGGGAGCCTACAATGAGCAGTTCTTC.